The rows below give T cell receptor beta chains drawn from one sample of a study of cytomegalovirus exposure and HLA in healthy donors. Libraries were prepared by immunoSEQ multiplex PCR; TCRdb keeps only in-frame clonotypes and omits some of them. In the table there are some 41,000 clones, almost 70% of which are singletons. The specimen was PBMCs. These receptors all stem from a man aged 35 to 55 in good health and CMV-seronegative. Each CDR3 is given with its conserved first and last residue. Fields, in order: V gene, J gene, D gene, clone size, CDR3 protein, CDR3 DNA. A D gene is named only where the DNA matches it firmly. Clone size is not always given. Where it is, it says once, few, many or a class for expanded clones.

v_call: TRBV18
j_call: TRBJ1-4
d_call: TRBD1
clone_size: NA
cdr3_aa: CASSPGQGAPEKLFF
cdr3_nt: TGTGCCAGCTCACCGGGACAGGGGGCGCCTGAAAAACTGTTTTTT

v_call: TRBV28
j_call: TRBJ1-1
d_call: NA
clone_size: NA
cdr3_aa: CASSLEQGHSEAFF
cdr3_nt: TGTGCCAGCAGTCTGGAACAGGGTCACTCTGAAGCTTTCTTT

v_call: TRBV6-5
j_call: TRBJ2-7
d_call: NA
clone_size: NA
cdr3_aa: CASSYPGDHEQYF
cdr3_nt: TGTGCCAGCAGTTATCCGGGGGACCACGAGCAGTACTTC

v_call: TRBV29-1
j_call: TRBJ2-5
d_call: TRBD1
clone_size: NA
cdr3_aa: CSVGQGQEQETQYF
cdr3_nt: TGCAGCGTTGGCCAGGGACAGGAGCAAGAGACCCAGTACTTC

v_call: TRBV27
j_call: TRBJ1-6
d_call: NA
clone_size: NA
cdr3_aa: CASGRGAANSPLHF
cdr3_nt: TGTGCCAGCGGCCGGGGAGCCGCAAATTCACCCCTCCACTTT

v_call: TRBV2
j_call: TRBJ1-2
d_call: TRBD1
clone_size: NA
cdr3_aa: CASRDRGALLDGYTF
cdr3_nt: TGTGCCAGCAGGGACAGGGGCGCCCTCCTGGATGGCTACACCTTC

v_call: TRBV5-1
j_call: TRBJ2-1
d_call: NA
clone_size: once
cdr3_aa: CASSLVEYNEQFF
cdr3_nt: TGCGCCAGCAGCTTGGTGGAGTACAATGAGCAGTTCTTC

v_call: TRBV2
j_call: TRBJ1-5
d_call: NA
clone_size: NA
cdr3_aa: CASRGTRNSNQPQHF
cdr3_nt: TGTGCCAGCAGGGGGACACGAAATAGCAATCAGCCCCAGCATTTT

v_call: TRBV10-3
j_call: TRBJ1-1
d_call: NA
clone_size: NA
cdr3_aa: CAISDQTGAEAFF
cdr3_nt: TGTGCCATCAGTGACCAGACAGGTGCAGAAGCTTTCTTT

v_call: TRBV10-3
j_call: TRBJ2-2
d_call: TRBD1
clone_size: NA
cdr3_aa: CAIRPGQGPAGELFF
cdr3_nt: TGTGCCATCAGGCCGGGACAGGGTCCGGCCGGGGAGCTGTTTTTT

v_call: TRBV30
j_call: TRBJ1-5
d_call: TRBD1
clone_size: NA
cdr3_aa: CACDRGGGSNQPQHF
cdr3_nt: TGTGCCTGTGACAGGGGCGGTGGGAGCAATCAGCCCCAGCATTTT

v_call: TRBV19
j_call: TRBJ2-7
d_call: NA
clone_size: NA
cdr3_aa: CATARDTYSYEQYF
cdr3_nt: TGTGCCACCGCCCGGGATACCTACTCCTACGAGCAGTACTTC

v_call: TRBV5-1
j_call: TRBJ1-2
d_call: NA
clone_size: NA
cdr3_aa: CASSFGDSGGYTF
cdr3_nt: TGCGCCAGCAGCTTCGGGGATTCGGGTGGCTACACCTTC

v_call: TRBV29-1
j_call: TRBJ1-4
d_call: NA
clone_size: NA
cdr3_aa: CSANWGGTTNEKLFF
cdr3_nt: TGCAGCGCGAACTGGGGGGGGACAACTAATGAAAAACTGTTTTTT

v_call: TRBV2
j_call: TRBJ2-7
d_call: TRBD2
clone_size: NA
cdr3_aa: CASSEVRGGGAGEQYF
cdr3_nt: TGTGCCAGCAGTGAGGTCCGTGGCGGGGGGGCGGGGGAGCAGTACTTC

v_call: TRBV2
j_call: TRBJ1-5
d_call: NA
clone_size: few
cdr3_aa: CASRKTGYSNQPQHF
cdr3_nt: TGTGCCAGCAGGAAAACAGGGTATAGCAATCAGCCCCAGCATTTT

v_call: TRBV30
j_call: TRBJ2-5
d_call: NA
clone_size: NA
cdr3_aa: CAWTLYAGETQYF
cdr3_nt: TGTGCCTGGACGCTATACGCCGGGGAGACCCAGTACTTC

v_call: TRBV2
j_call: TRBJ1-1
d_call: TRBD1
clone_size: NA
cdr3_aa: CASSEQTGWAFF
cdr3_nt: TGTGCCAGCAGTGAACAGACAGGGTGGGCTTTCTTT

v_call: TRBV11-1
j_call: TRBJ2-6
d_call: TRBD2
clone_size: NA
cdr3_aa: CASSRGGSRGSGANVLTF
cdr3_nt: TGTGCCAGCAGCCGCGGGGGGTCTCGGGGCTCTGGGGCCAACGTCCTGACTTTC

v_call: TRBV6-6
j_call: TRBJ2-2
d_call: TRBD1
clone_size: NA
cdr3_aa: CASSSATGSNTGELFF
cdr3_nt: TGTGCCAGCAGCTCTGCGACAGGGTCGAACACCGGGGAGCTGTTTTTT

v_call: TRBV4-3
j_call: TRBJ2-3
d_call: TRBD2
clone_size: few
cdr3_aa: CASSGGADTQYF
cdr3_nt: TGCGCCAGCAGCGGGGGGGCAGATACGCAGTATTTT

v_call: TRBV5-1
j_call: TRBJ2-6
d_call: NA
clone_size: NA
cdr3_aa: CASSLDSNSGANVLTF
cdr3_nt: TGCGCCAGCAGCTTGGACAGCAACTCTGGGGCCAACGTCCTGACTTTC

v_call: TRBV7-2
j_call: TRBJ1-6
d_call: NA
clone_size: NA
cdr3_aa: CASKTLMEGSYNSPLHF
cdr3_nt: TGTGCCAGCAAAACTCTCATGGAGGGCTCCTATAATTCACCCCTCCACTTT

v_call: TRBV4-1
j_call: TRBJ1-1
d_call: NA
clone_size: NA
cdr3_aa: CASSPGGGEPEAFF
cdr3_nt: TGCGCCAGCAGCCCCGGTGGGGGCGAACCTGAAGCTTTCTTT

v_call: TRBV7-8
j_call: TRBJ1-2
d_call: TRBD1
clone_size: NA
cdr3_aa: CASSLGQGAGGYTF
cdr3_nt: TGTGCCAGCAGCTTAGGTCAGGGGGCGGGCGGCTACACCTTC

v_call: TRBV9
j_call: TRBJ1-1
d_call: NA
clone_size: NA
cdr3_aa: CASSAGEGLTAFF
cdr3_nt: TGTGCCAGCAGCGCCGGGGAGGGTTTAACGGCTTTCTTT

v_call: TRBV5-6
j_call: TRBJ1-1
d_call: NA
clone_size: NA
cdr3_aa: CASSSGGTEAFF
cdr3_nt: TGTGCCAGCAGCTCCGGGGGCACTGAAGCTTTCTTT

v_call: TRBV2
j_call: TRBJ1-6
d_call: NA
clone_size: few
cdr3_aa: CASSEANRSPLHF
cdr3_nt: TGTGCCAGCAGTGAAGCGAACAGATCACCCCTCCACTTT

v_call: TRBV7-9
j_call: TRBJ1-6
d_call: NA
clone_size: NA
cdr3_aa: CASTSTGPNSPLHF
cdr3_nt: TGTGCCAGCACCTCGACAGGACCCAATTCACCCCTCCACTTT

v_call: TRBV9
j_call: TRBJ1-2
d_call: NA
clone_size: NA
cdr3_aa: CASSAERPEADNYGYTF
cdr3_nt: TGTGCCAGCAGCGCAGAAAGGCCCGAGGCGGATAACTATGGCTACACCTTC

v_call: TRBV30
j_call: TRBJ2-3
d_call: NA
clone_size: NA
cdr3_aa: CAWNPGTDTQYF
cdr3_nt: TGTGCCTGGAATCCAGGCACAGATACGCAGTATTTT

v_call: TRBV5-1
j_call: TRBJ1-2
d_call: TRBD1
clone_size: NA
cdr3_aa: CASSPTGAGGYTF
cdr3_nt: TGCGCCAGCAGCCCCACAGGGGCTGGTGGCTACACCTTC

v_call: TRBV4-3
j_call: TRBJ2-1
d_call: NA
clone_size: few
cdr3_aa: CASSQEALGSYNEQFF
cdr3_nt: TGCGCCAGCAGCCAAGAAGCCCTAGGCTCCTACAATGAGCAGTTCTTC

v_call: TRBV7-7
j_call: TRBJ2-3
d_call: NA
clone_size: NA
cdr3_aa: CASSEAGASTDTQYF
cdr3_nt: TGTGCTAGCAGCGAGGCGGGGGCTAGCACAGATACGCAGTATTTT

v_call: TRBV18
j_call: TRBJ1-5
d_call: NA
clone_size: few
cdr3_aa: CASSPDMRDAIYSNQPQHF
cdr3_nt: TGTGCCAGCTCACCAGACATGCGGGACGCCATTTATAGCAATCAGCCCCAGCATTTT

v_call: TRBV30
j_call: TRBJ2-5
d_call: TRBD2
clone_size: NA
cdr3_aa: CAWTKAGRGTQETQYF
cdr3_nt: TGTGCCTGGACCAAAGCGGGGAGAGGGACCCAAGAGACCCAGTACTTC

v_call: TRBV5-1
j_call: TRBJ2-3
d_call: TRBD2
clone_size: few
cdr3_aa: CASSSVGGGADTQYF
cdr3_nt: TGCGCCAGCAGCTCCGTTGGTGGGGGGGCAGATACGCAGTATTTT

v_call: TRBV6-1
j_call: TRBJ2-7
d_call: TRBD1
clone_size: few
cdr3_aa: CASSSGTGSGEQYF
cdr3_nt: TGTGCCAGCAGCTCCGGGACAGGGTCTGGGGAGCAGTACTTC

v_call: TRBV7-9
j_call: TRBJ2-7
d_call: NA
clone_size: NA
cdr3_aa: CASTNSGAYEQYF
cdr3_nt: TGTGCCAGCACTAACAGTGGCGCCTACGAGCAGTACTTC

v_call: TRBV6-1
j_call: TRBJ2-7
d_call: NA
clone_size: few
cdr3_aa: CATLTAGTLTPEQYF
cdr3_nt: TGTGCCACCCTAACCGCCGGGACACTCACCCCCGAGCAGTACTTC

v_call: TRBV4-1
j_call: TRBJ1-1
d_call: NA
clone_size: NA
cdr3_aa: CASSQDRGTDTEAFF
cdr3_nt: TGCGCCAGCAGCCAAGACAGGGGAACGGACACTGAAGCTTTCTTT

v_call: TRBV15
j_call: TRBJ2-7
d_call: TRBD1
clone_size: NA
cdr3_aa: CATSRGAQGSYEQYF
cdr3_nt: TGTGCCACCAGCAGAGGAGCACAGGGGAGCTACGAGCAGTACTTC

v_call: TRBV6-5
j_call: TRBJ2-3
d_call: TRBD1
clone_size: NA
cdr3_aa: CASSHTGGGTDTQYF
cdr3_nt: TGTGCCAGCAGTCATACAGGGGGCGGCACAGATACGCAGTATTTT

v_call: TRBV15
j_call: TRBJ1-4
d_call: NA
clone_size: NA
cdr3_aa: CATSRGSGEGEKLFF
cdr3_nt: TGTGCCACCAGCAGAGGATCCGGGGAGGGTGAAAAACTGTTTTTT

v_call: TRBV6-1
j_call: TRBJ2-7
d_call: NA
clone_size: NA
cdr3_aa: CASAGPNPYEQYF
cdr3_nt: TGTGCCAGCGCGGGCCCTAACCCATACGAGCAGTACTTC

v_call: TRBV7-9
j_call: TRBJ2-2
d_call: NA
clone_size: NA
cdr3_aa: CASSFPKSEANTGELFF
cdr3_nt: TGTGCCAGCAGCTTCCCCAAAAGTGAAGCTAACACCGGGGAGCTGTTTTTT

v_call: TRBV2
j_call: TRBJ1-6
d_call: NA
clone_size: few
cdr3_aa: CASSAQGTASPLHF
cdr3_nt: TGTGCCAGCAGTGCGCAGGGGACCGCTTCACCCCTCCACTTT

v_call: TRBV7-6
j_call: TRBJ1-2
d_call: TRBD1
clone_size: once
cdr3_aa: CASSLRQGANYGYTF
cdr3_nt: TGTGCCAGCAGCTTAAGACAGGGCGCTAACTATGGCTACACCTTC

v_call: TRBV6-1
j_call: TRBJ1-1
d_call: NA
clone_size: NA
cdr3_aa: CASRGGWTEAFF
cdr3_nt: TGTGCCAGCAGAGGGGGATGGACTGAAGCTTTCTTT

v_call: TRBV15
j_call: TRBJ2-5
d_call: NA
clone_size: NA
cdr3_aa: CATSNLRESETQYF
cdr3_nt: TGTGCCACCAGCAACCTCCGGGAGTCGGAGACCCAGTACTTC

v_call: TRBV6-1
j_call: TRBJ1-4
d_call: TRBD1
clone_size: NA
cdr3_aa: CASSEGDRGGEKLFF
cdr3_nt: TGTGCCAGCAGTGAAGGGGACAGGGGGGGAGAAAAACTGTTTTTT

v_call: TRBV27
j_call: TRBJ2-7
d_call: NA
clone_size: few
cdr3_aa: CASSLEQGYEQYF
cdr3_nt: TGTGCCAGCAGTTTAGAACAGGGCTACGAGCAGTACTTC

v_call: TRBV5-6
j_call: TRBJ1-1
d_call: NA
clone_size: NA
cdr3_aa: CASSLVGATEAFF
cdr3_nt: TGTGCCAGCAGCTTAGTAGGGGCCACTGAAGCTTTCTTT

v_call: TRBV7-6
j_call: TRBJ2-1
d_call: TRBD2
clone_size: NA
cdr3_aa: CASSLFLAGGNEQFF
cdr3_nt: TGTGCCAGCAGCCTCTTCCTAGCGGGGGGCAATGAGCAGTTCTTC

v_call: TRBV6-5
j_call: TRBJ1-2
d_call: NA
clone_size: NA
cdr3_aa: CASSYGRTNYGYTF
cdr3_nt: TGTGCCAGCAGTTACGGCAGGACTAACTATGGCTACACCTTC

v_call: TRBV13
j_call: TRBJ2-3
d_call: NA
clone_size: NA
cdr3_aa: CASSWGGAVASTDTQYF
cdr3_nt: TGTGCCAGCAGCTGGGGTGGGGCCGTCGCTAGCACAGATACGCAGTATTTT

v_call: TRBV11-2
j_call: TRBJ2-3
d_call: NA
clone_size: NA
cdr3_aa: CASSLNRLATDTQYF
cdr3_nt: TGTGCCAGCAGCTTAAACCGCCTGGCCACAGATACGCAGTATTTT

v_call: TRBV6-1
j_call: TRBJ2-4
d_call: NA
clone_size: NA
cdr3_aa: CASSEAGRGIQYF
cdr3_nt: TGTGCCAGCAGTGAGGCGGGAAGGGGCATTCAGTACTTC

v_call: TRBV28
j_call: TRBJ1-5
d_call: NA
clone_size: NA
cdr3_aa: CASASGGEGGNQPQHF
cdr3_nt: TGTGCCAGCGCCTCCGGGGGGGAGGGAGGCAATCAGCCCCAGCATTTT